These 26 T cell receptor beta chains share one sample of origin, sequenced in a study of CD8 T cells in Susac syndrome. Random hexamers served to reverse transcribe roughly 0.45 to 1 ug RNA. TCRdb re-called the immunoSEQ multiplex PCR reads through MiXCR, storing one row per CDR3 protein. This sample has roughly 190,000 distinct CDR3 sequences, with approximately 94% found just once. The sample was CD4+ T cells from PBMCs. The receptors stem from a human donor in good health.

The genes are TRBV28 and TRBJ2-3; D is uncertain. This CDR3 comprises 16 residues. The germline V gene has CDR1 MDHEN and CDR2 SYDVKM. V dropped 3 bases and J dropped 0 bases, with 13 bases sitting between them. CDR3 bases: TGTGCCAGCAGTTTGCCTGGGGATTCTAGCACAGATACGCAGTATTTT. Translation: CASSLPGDSSTDTQYF.

The CDR3 coding sequence is TGCAGCGCCCAGGAACACACAGATACGCAGTATTTT. Amino acids: CSAQEHTDTQYF. The chain combines TRBV29-1 with TRBJ2-3; D unclear. The CDR3 totals 12 residues. With 7 bases removed from V and 2 bases from J, the gap between germline ends came to 10 bases. Germline V CDR1 and CDR2: SQVTM, ANQGSEA.

This chain joins TRBV30 and TRBJ1-5; D is unresolved. The CDR3 consists of 14 residues. Germline-derived CDR1 and CDR2 are GTSNPN and SVGIG (reference sequence). The V gene lost 2 bases and the J gene lost 3 bases, with 11 bases spanning the gap. CDR3 protein: CAWSRGSHNQPQHF. The CDR3 coding sequence is TGTGCCTGGAGTAGAGGCAGCCACAATCAGCCCCAGCATTTT.

The chain links TRBV9 to TRBJ1-5, with D perhaps matching TRBD1 (5 bases). Germline V lookup: CDR1 SGDLS, CDR2 YYNGEE. V lost 4 bases, J lost 9 bases, and 14 bases lay in between. CDR3 length equals 13 residues. The CDR3 loop reads CASSTSSGGPQHF. The CDR3 coding sequence is TGTGCCAGCAGCACCTCCAGCGGGGGGCCCCAGCATTTT.

The chain couples TRBV30 to TRBJ1-5, with D perhaps matching TRBD1 (5 bases). The CDR3 has 13 amino acids. V was shortened by 2 bases and J by 6 bases, with 11 bases between the two germline ends. Germline V gene sequence: CDR1 GTSNPN, CDR2 SVGIG (reference sequence). This CDR3 is CAWSWSGGQPQHF. The CDR3 coding sequence is TGTGCCTGGAGTTGGTCGGGGGGTCAGCCCCAGCATTTT. The variable domain in full, completed from reference TRBV30 and TRBJ1-5, reads SQTIHQWPATLVQPVGSPLSLECTVEGTSNPNLYWYRQAAGRGLQLLFYSVGIGQISSEVPQNLSASRPQDRQFILSSKKLLLSDSGFYLCAWSWSGGQPQHFGDGTRLSIL.

The chain employs TRBV28 and TRBJ2-4; 10 nucleotides align to TRBD1. The CDR3 has 13 amino acids. V lost 6 bases, J lost 15 bases, and 11 bases stayed unmatched. From germline, CDR1 is MDHEN and CDR2 SYDVKM. The CDR3 protein is CASRGTGVSRGYF. The CDR3 region has the DNA TGTGCCAGCAGAGGGACAGGGGTATCCAGGGGGTACTTC.

The CDR3 protein is CSGALDYEQYF. In nucleotides, the CDR3 is TGCAGTGGGGCCTTGGACTACGAGCAGTACTTC. The chain carries TRBV20-1 and TRBJ2-7; D not resolved. The germline CDR1 and CDR2 sequences are DFQATT and SNEGSKA (reference sequence). Deletions cut 7 bases from V and 3 bases from J, with 10 bases between. This CDR3 has 11 amino acids.

The chain carries TRBV15 and TRBJ1-1; 9 bases line up with TRBD1. CDR1 and CDR2 (germline): LNHNV, YYDKDF (reference sequence). V lost 3 bases, J lost 6 bases, and 11 bases stayed unmatched. The CDR3 contains 16 residues. CDR3 nucleotides: TGTGCCACCAGCAGGGCGGACAGGGGAAGAGGGTCTGAAGCTTTCTTT. This sequence encodes CATSRADRGRGSEAFF.

The V and J genes are TRBV29-1 and TRBJ2-2; 7 positions match TRBD1. Germline V gene lookup returns CDR1 SQVTM and CDR2 ANQGSEA. J lost 6 bases, V lost 2 bases, and 12 bases had no gene match. This CDR3 comprises 16 residues. The CDR3 DNA follows: TGCAGCGTTGAAAATGTTCAGGGGGTATTTGCCGGGGAGCTGTTTTTT. This gives the protein CSVENVQGVFAGELFF.

The chain recombines TRBV29-1 with TRBJ2-3; the D gene could be TRBD1 or TRBD2 (6 bases each). Germline CDR1 is SQVTM and CDR2 is ANQGSEA. The V end was cut by 7 bases, the J end by 1 base, with 15 bases between. The length of the CDR3 is 14 residues. CDR3 loop: CSGWGAGRTDTQYF. In nucleotides, the CDR3 is TGCAGCGGTTGGGGGGCAGGCCGCACAGATACGCAGTATTTT.

The rearrangement uses TRBV30 and TRBJ2-4, with D unresolved. V shed 1 base and J shed 5 bases, with 9 bases lying between them. The germline V gene has CDR1 GTSNPN and CDR2 SVGIG (reference sequence). The CDR3 has 13 residues. CDR3 amino acids: CAWSAGSQNIQYF. The DNA for the CDR3 is TGTGCCTGGAGTGCCGGGTCTCAAAACATTCAGTACTTC.

This rearrangement joins TRBV27 to TRBJ2-1; TRBD2 is a possible D gene (5 bases). The CDR3 is 14 amino acids. The germline V and J ends were trimmed by 6 bases and 6 bases, with 15 bases remaining between them. Germline lookup yields CDR1 MNHEY and CDR2 SMNVEV (reference sequence). This CDR3 reads CASSPQAGVNEQFF. CDR3 DNA sequence: TGTGCCAGCAGCCCTCAGGCCGGGGTCAATGAGCAGTTCTTC.

The V call is TRBV24-1, the J call TRBJ1-5; TRBD1 matches at 11 bases. Germline V gene lookup returns CDR1 KGHDR and CDR2 SFDVKD. Unmatched junction bases numbered 9, after V lost 5 bases and J lost 1 base. The CDR3 totals 18 residues. As DNA, the CDR3 is TGTGCCACCAGTGGGACAGGGGGCGGCCAAGGGAGCAATCAGCCCCAGCATTTT. As protein: CATSGTGGGQGSNQPQHF.

V gene TRBV27 combines with J gene TRBJ2-7, with D possibly called TRBD1 or TRBD2 (5 bases each). Germline V gives CDR1 MNHEY, CDR2 SMNVEV (reference sequence). Trimming cost V 2 bases and J 4 bases, with 12 bases left between them. This CDR3 is built from 14 residues. The chain's CDR3 is CASSLGLGDYEQYF. DNA for the CDR3: TGTGCCAGCAGTTTAGGGTTGGGGGATTACGAGCAGTACTTC.

This clonotype was observed a handful of times. The chain recombines TRBV12-3 or TRBV12-4 with TRBJ1-2, with D maybe TRBD1 (5 bases). V dropped 3 bases and J dropped 5 bases, with 10 bases sitting between them. The CDR3 sequence is 13 residues long. CDR3 in amino acids: CASSLSRGYGYTF. The CDR3 bases are TGTGCCAGCAGTTTGTCCCGGGGGTATGGCTACACCTTC.

This rearrangement joins TRBV29-1 to TRBJ1-5; tentative D call: TRBD1 (5 bases). V lost 4 bases and J 4 bases, leaving 8 bases between the germline ends. Germline V CDR1 and CDR2: SQVTM, ANQGSEA. The CDR3 runs to 12 residues. The DNA for the CDR3 is TGCAGCGTTGGCGAGGGGAATCAGCCCCAGCATTTT. Translated, it gives CSVGEGNQPQHF.

This clonotype was counted between two and nine times. The chain recombines TRBV29-1 with TRBJ1-2; D call uncertain. The ends were cut back, 2 bases at V and 0 bases at J, with 1 base in the middle. In germline, CDR1 is SQVTM, CDR2 ANQGSEA. The CDR3 consists of 11 residues. CDR3 amino acids: CSVETNYGYTF. The CDR3 bases are TGCAGCGTTGAAACTAACTATGGCTACACCTTC.

The genes are TRBV6-6 and TRBJ2-1; D is uncertain. The CDR3 covers 12 residues. From germline, CDR1 is MNHNY and CDR2 SVGAGI (reference sequence). V lost 0 bases and J lost 3, with 0 bases in between. Here the CDR3 DNA reads TGTGCCAGCAGTTACTCCTACAATGAGCAGTTCTTC. This codes for CASSYSYNEQFF.

This chain links TRBV20-1 with TRBJ1-1; the D is unclear. The CDR3 sequence is 13 residues long. The germline CDR1 and CDR2 sequences are DFQATT and SNEGSKA (reference sequence). V was shortened by 3 bases and J by 2 bases, with 10 bases between the two germline ends. In nucleotides, the CDR3 is TGCAGTGCTAGGCAACCGGGAAACACTGAAGCTTTCTTT. This gives the protein CSARQPGNTEAFF.

The V call is TRBV3-1, the J call TRBJ1-2; D is perhaps TRBD1 (6 bases). The CDR3 is made up of 15 amino acids. Between the trimmed V and J ends, which lost 3 bases and 0 bases, there was a span of 11 bases. The germline V gene encodes CDR1 LGHDT and CDR2 YNNKEL (reference sequence). The CDR3: CASSQRGSSNYGYTF. CDR3 nucleotides: TGTGCCAGCAGCCAGAGGGGGTCTTCTAACTATGGCTACACCTTC. Filled out from reference TRBV3-1 and TRBJ1-2, the complete variable domain reads DTAVSQTPKYLVTQMGNDKSIKCEQNLGHDTMYWYKQDSKKFLKIMFSYNNKELIINETVPNRFSPKSPDKAHLNLHINSLELGDSAVYFCASSQRGSSNYGYTFGSGTRLTVV.

The chain employs TRBV3-1 and TRBJ2-5, with no clear D. Germline V gene lookup returns CDR1 LGHDT and CDR2 YNNKEL (reference sequence). Deletions cut 1 base from V and 5 bases from J, with 14 bases between. This CDR3 region has 15 residues. CDR3 DNA sequence: TGTGCCAGCAGCCAAGGTCCGGGCCAGTGGGAGACCCAGTACTTC. It encodes CASSQGPGQWETQYF.

This clonotype was detected a few times. V and J are TRBV7-2 and TRBJ2-3, with D possibly matching TRBD2 (6 bases). Between the trimmed V and J ends, which lost 5 bases and 2 bases, there was a span of 11 bases. Germline V gene data show CDR1 as SGHTA and CDR2 as FQGNSA. The CDR3 spans 14 residues. The CDR3, as DNA: TGTGCCAGCAGCCCGGGACTTTACACAGATACGCAGTATTTT. Its protein product is CASSPGLYTDTQYF.

This clonotype was seen more than once but under ten times. The chain couples TRBV7-2 to TRBJ2-7, with TRBD2 matching 12 bases. Germline V lookup: CDR1 SGHTA, CDR2 FQGNSA. Losses at the gene ends were 3 bases for V and 0 bases for J; bases not matched to a gene: 0. CDR3 length: 15 amino acids. CDR3 region: CASSLTSGSSYEQYF. The CDR3 region has the DNA TGTGCCAGCAGCTTGACTAGCGGGAGCTCCTACGAGCAGTACTTC.

V usage is TRBV2 and J usage is TRBJ2-3, with no clear D. This CDR3 region has 16 residues. V lost 0 bases to trimming and J lost 0 bases, with 10 bases between them. Germline-derived CDR1 and CDR2 are SNHLY and FYNNEI. Here the CDR3 reads CASSEAAVPSTDTQYF. The DNA for the CDR3 is TGTGCCAGCAGTGAAGCGGCGGTCCCTAGCACAGATACGCAGTATTTT.

The V gene is TRBV24-1, the J gene TRBJ2-1; D is tentatively TRBD1 or TRBD2 (5 bases each). Germline-derived CDR1 and CDR2 are KGHDR and SFDVKD. Trimming pared 4 bases from V and 2 bases from J, leaving 5 bases between. This CDR3 region has 13 residues. The CDR3 reads CATSEGAYNEQFF. The CDR3 bases are TGTGCCACCAGTGAGGGGGCCTACAATGAGCAGTTCTTC.

The CDR3 spells CASRLDLAWELFF. The CDR3 DNA sequence: TGTGCCAGCAGGCTCGACCTAGCGTGGGAGCTGTTTTTT. This chain connects TRBV7-2 to TRBJ2-2; perhaps TRBD2 as D (6 bases). Per germline, CDR1 SGHTA and CDR2 FQGNSA. V was trimmed by 6 bases and J by 9 bases, leaving 14 bases between them. This CDR3 spans 13 amino acids.